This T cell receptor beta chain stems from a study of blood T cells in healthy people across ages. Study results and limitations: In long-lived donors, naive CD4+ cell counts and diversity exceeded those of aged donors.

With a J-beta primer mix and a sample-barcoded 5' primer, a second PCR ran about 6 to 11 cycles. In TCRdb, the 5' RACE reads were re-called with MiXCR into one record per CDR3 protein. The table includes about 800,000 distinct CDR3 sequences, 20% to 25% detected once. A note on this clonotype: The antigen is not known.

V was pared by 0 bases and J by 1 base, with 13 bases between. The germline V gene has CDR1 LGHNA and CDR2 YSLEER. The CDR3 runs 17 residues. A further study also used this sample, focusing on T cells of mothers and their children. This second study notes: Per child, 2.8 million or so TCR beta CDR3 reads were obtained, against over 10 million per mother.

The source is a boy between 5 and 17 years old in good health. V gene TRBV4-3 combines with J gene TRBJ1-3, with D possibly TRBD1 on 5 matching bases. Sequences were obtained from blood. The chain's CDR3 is CASSQEDQGKSGNTIYF. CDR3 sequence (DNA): TGCGCCAGCAGCCAAGAGGACCAGGGAAAATCTGGAAACACCATATATTTT.